What follows describes a single T cell receptor (beta chain). The CDR3 contains 15 residues. V dropped 5 bases and J dropped 3 bases, with 14 bases sitting between them. Germline lookup yields CDR1 MNHEY and CDR2 SVGEGT. This entry belongs to a study of blood T cell repertoires in COVID-19. Authors' analysis steps: Cell counts per sample came from amplifying reference gene primers. Profiling relied on immunoSEQ multiplex PCR, and the TCRdb table lists in-frame clones only, not all of them. D and trimming come from the DNA, and the V and J calls and clone size come from that table. The table records 150,000 or so clones, just over 90% of them present only once.

The chain uses TRBV6-2 or TRBV6-3 and TRBJ2-4; possible D gene TRBD2, 7 bases. Material: peripheral blood. The sequence came from a woman in her fifties or sixties with COVID-19, enrolled during active disease. The CDR3 loop reads CASSRRGAGKNIQYF. As DNA, the CDR3 is TGTGCCAGCAGTCGACGGGGGGCCGGCAAAAACATTCAGTACTTC.